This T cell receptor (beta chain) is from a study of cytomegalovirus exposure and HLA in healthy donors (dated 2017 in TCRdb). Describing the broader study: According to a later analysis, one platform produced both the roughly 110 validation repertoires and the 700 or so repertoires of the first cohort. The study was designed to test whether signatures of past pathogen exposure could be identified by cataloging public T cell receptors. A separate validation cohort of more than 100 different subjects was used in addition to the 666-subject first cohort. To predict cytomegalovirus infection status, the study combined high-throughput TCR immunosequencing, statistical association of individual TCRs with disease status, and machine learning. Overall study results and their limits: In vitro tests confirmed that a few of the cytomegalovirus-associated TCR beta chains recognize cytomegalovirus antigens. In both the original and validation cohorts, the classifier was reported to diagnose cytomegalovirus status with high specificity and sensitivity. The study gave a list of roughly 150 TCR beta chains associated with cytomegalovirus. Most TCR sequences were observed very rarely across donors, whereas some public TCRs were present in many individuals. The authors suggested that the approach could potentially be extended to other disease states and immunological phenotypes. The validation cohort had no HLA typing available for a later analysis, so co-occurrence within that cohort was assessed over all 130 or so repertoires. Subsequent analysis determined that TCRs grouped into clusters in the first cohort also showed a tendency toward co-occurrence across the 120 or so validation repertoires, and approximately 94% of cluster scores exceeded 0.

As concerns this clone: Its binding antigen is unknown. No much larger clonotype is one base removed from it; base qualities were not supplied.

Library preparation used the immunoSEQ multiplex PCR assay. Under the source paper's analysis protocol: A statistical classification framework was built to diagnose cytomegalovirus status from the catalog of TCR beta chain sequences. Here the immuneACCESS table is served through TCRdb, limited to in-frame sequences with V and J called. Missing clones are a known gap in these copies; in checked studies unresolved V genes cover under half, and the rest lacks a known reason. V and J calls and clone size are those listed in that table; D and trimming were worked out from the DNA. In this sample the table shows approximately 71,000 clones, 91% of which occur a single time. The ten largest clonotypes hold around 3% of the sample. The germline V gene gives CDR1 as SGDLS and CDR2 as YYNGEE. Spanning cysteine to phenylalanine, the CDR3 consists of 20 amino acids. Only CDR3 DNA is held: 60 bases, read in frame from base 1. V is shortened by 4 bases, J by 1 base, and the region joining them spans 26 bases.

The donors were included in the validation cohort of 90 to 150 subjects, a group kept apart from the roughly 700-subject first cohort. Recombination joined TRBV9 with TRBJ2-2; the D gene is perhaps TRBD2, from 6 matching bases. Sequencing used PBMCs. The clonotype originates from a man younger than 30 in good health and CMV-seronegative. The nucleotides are TGTGCCAGCAGCTTCAAAGCCCGGGACTTAGCCCCCCTGAACACCGGGGAGCTGTTTTTT. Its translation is CASSFKARDLAPLNTGELFF.